Listed below are T cell receptor beta chains from one sample, sequenced in a study of T cells in tuberculosis. Produced via immunoSEQ multiplex PCR; TCRdb's table is partial and in-frame only. The sample shows tens of thousands of clones, around 96% of them seen only once. The sequenced sample consisted of PBMCs. These receptors came from a donor aged 10-29 years with latent tuberculosis or without tuberculosis infection. The CDR3 runs from the conserved cysteine through the conserved F or W. The D gene is left open where the match is weak. Size values are once, few and many counts, or a class for expanded clones, and some rows have none.

TRBJ2-2 16 TRBV4-1 TRBD2 NA CASSSRLAGWTGELFF TGCGCCAGCAGCTCTCGACTAGCGGGTTGGACCGGGGAGCTGTTTTTT
TRBJ2-1 12 TRBV29-1 NA NA CSVERGGNEQFF TGCAGCGTTGAACGCGGTGGCAATGAGCAGTTCTTC
TRBJ1-4 13 TRBV15 NA NA CATGAAANEKLFF TGTGCCACTGGGGCGGCCGCTAATGAAAAACTGTTTTTT
TRBJ1-4 14 TRBV25-1 NA NA CASSEVGLNEKLFF TGTGCCAGCAGTGAGGTGGGACTAAATGAAAAACTGTTTTTT
TRBJ2-2 15 TRBV5-1 NA NA CASSWGVLNTGELFF TGCGCCAGCAGCTGGGGGGTGCTTAACACCGGGGAGCTGTTTTTT
TRBJ2-7 11 TRBV7-8 NA NA CASSVSYEQYF TGTGCCAGCAGCGTATCCTACGAGCAGTACTTC
TRBJ1-1 15 TRBV15 NA NA CATSRDPRVVTEAFF TGTGCCACCAGCAGAGATCCCCGGGTGGTCACTGAAGCTTTCTTT
TRBJ1-2 15 TRBV7-9 NA NA CASSPQGLGNYGYTF TGTGCCAGCAGCCCTCAGGGATTAGGGAACTATGGCTACACCTTC
TRBJ2-1 16 TRBV7-9 NA NA CASSASLDGSYNEQFF TGTGCCAGCAGCGCGTCACTAGACGGCTCCTACAATGAGCAGTTCTTC
TRBJ1-2 14 TRBV19 TRBD1 NA CAAEGAGGIYGYTF TGTGCCGCTGAGGGGGCAGGGGGAATCTATGGCTACACCTTC
TRBJ2-7 14 TRBV30 TRBD2 NA CAWSVGGSSTEQYF TGTGCCTGGAGTGTCGGCGGGAGTTCGACTGAGCAGTACTTC
TRBJ2-2 17 TRBV5-1 TRBD1 NA CASSFRPGQGYTGELFF TGCGCCAGCAGCTTTCGCCCGGGACAGGGATACACCGGGGAGCTGTTTTTT
TRBJ2-2 14 TRBV11-3 NA once CASSSDPNTGELFF TGTGCCAGCAGCAGCGACCCTAACACCGGGGAGCTGTTTTTT
TRBJ2-2 17 TRBV4-1 NA NA CASSQQRGTRDTGELFF TGCGCCAGCAGCCAACAAAGGGGTACCAGGGACACCGGGGAGCTGTTTTTT
TRBJ1-1 16 TRBV7-8 NA NA CASSPPRGPMNTEAFF TGTGCCAGCAGCCCGCCCAGGGGTCCCATGAACACTGAAGCTTTCTTT
TRBJ1-3 13 TRBV27 NA once CASSWSSGNTIYF TGTGCCAGCAGTTGGAGCTCTGGAAACACCATATATTTT
TRBJ1-2 16 TRBV2 NA NA CASSDPAGAHLYGYTF TGTGCCAGCAGTGATCCGGCGGGGGCGCATTTATATGGCTACACCTTC
TRBJ2-2 14 TRBV11-2 NA once CASSAGQNTGELFF TGTGCCAGCAGCGCCGGACAGAACACCGGGGAGCTGTTTTTT
TRBJ2-7 12 TRBV11-2 NA NA CASSRAASSAKF TGTGCCAGCAGCCGTGCCGCAAGCTCTGCGAAGTTC
TRBJ2-7 14 TRBV7-2 NA NA CASSLLTESKQQYF TGTGCCAGCAGCTTATTGACAGAGTCTAAACAGCAGTACTTC
TRBJ1-2 15 TRBV9 NA NA CASSVEIGANYGYTF TGTGCCAGCAGCGTAGAGATAGGAGCTAACTATGGCTACACCTTC
TRBJ1-1 17 TRBV10-2 NA NA CASSEGASAQLNTEAFF TGCGCCAGCAGTGAGGGGGCGTCGGCCCAGTTGAACACTGAAGCTTTCTTT
TRBJ1-1 15 TRBV30 TRBD1 NA CAWEFFPGQDTEAFF TGTGCCTGGGAATTTTTCCCGGGACAGGACACTGAAGCTTTCTTT
TRBJ1-4 15 TRBV27 NA few CASSISQGGNEKLFF TGTGCCAGCAGTATTTCACAGGGTGGTAATGAAAAACTGTTTTTT
TRBJ1-2 15 TRBV19 NA NA CASSTNSPGLNGYTF TGTGCCAGTAGTACCAACTCTCCGGGTCTTAATGGCTACACCTTC
TRBJ1-5 12 TRBV6-1 NA NA CASNDYNQPQHF TGTGCCAGCAACGACTACAATCAGCCCCAGCATTTT
TRBJ1-4 15 TRBV5-6 TRBD1 NA CASSFLGTVIEKLFF TGTGCCAGCAGCTTCCTTGGGACAGTAATTGAAAAACTGTTTTTT
TRBJ2-7 13 TRBV30 NA NA CAWVGSGSYEQYF TGTGCCTGGGTGGGTTCGGGTTCCTACGAGCAGTACTTC
TRBJ2-1 15 TRBV27 TRBD2 once CASSIAGVSYNEQFF TGTGCCAGCAGTATAGCGGGGGTTTCCTACAATGAGCAGTTCTTC
TRBJ1-1 11 TRBV7-8 NA medium-sized CASSLGQYAFF TGTGCCAGCAGCTTAGGTCAGTACGCTTTCTTT
TRBJ2-1 15 TRBV7-2 NA NA CASSLKGLSYNEQFF TGTGCCAGCAGCTTGAAGGGGCTCTCCTACAATGAGCAGTTCTTC
TRBJ1-2 13 TRBV29-1 NA NA CSVETGTYYGYTF TGCAGCGTCGAAACAGGGACCTACTATGGCTACACCTTC
TRBJ1-5 13 TRBV18 TRBD1 NA CASSRDRHQPQHF TGTGCCAGCTCACGGGACAGACATCAGCCCCAGCATTTT
TRBJ1-1 13 TRBV5-6 NA NA CASSPWTVTEAFF TGTGCCAGCAGCCCCTGGACTGTTACCGAAGCTTTCTTT
TRBJ2-1 15 TRBV2 TRBD2 NA CASSVELAKGNEQFF TGTGCCAGCAGTGTAGAACTAGCGAAAGGAAATGAGCAGTTCTTC
TRBJ2-7 15 TRBV6-1 TRBD1 NA CASSLTTGGGYEQYF TGTGCCAGCAGTCTCACGACAGGGGGCGGGTACGAGCAGTACTTC
TRBJ2-1 17 TRBV29-1 TRBD2 NA CSVGGSFSSGLYNEQFF TGCAGCGTTGGGGGTTCGTTTTCTAGCGGCCTCTACAATGAGCAGTTCTTC
TRBJ1-5 15 TRBV2 TRBD1 NA CAWTDGTGQNQPQHF TGTGCCTGGACCGACGGGACAGGACAAAATCAGCCCCAGCATTTT
TRBJ2-7 12 TRBV7-2 NA few CASSAPGNEQYF TGTGCCAGCAGCGCTCCGGGGAACGAGCAGTACTTC
TRBJ2-7 14 TRBV2 NA NA CASTPGGGTYEQYF TGTGCCAGCACCCCTGGTGGGGGGACCTACGAGCAGTACTTC
TRBJ2-7 15 TRBV7-2 TRBD2 NA CASSPSGGSSYEQYF TGTGCCAGCAGCCCGAGCGGGGGTAGCTCCTACGAGCAGTACTTC
TRBJ2-1 17 TRBV5-1 NA NA CASSRRIGEGSYNEQFF TGCGCCAGCAGTCGCCGAATCGGAGAGGGCTCCTACAATGAGCAGTTCTTC
TRBJ2-1 14 TRBV18 NA NA CASSPLYTYNEQFF TGTGCCAGCTCACCATTGTACACCTACAATGAGCAGTTCTTC
TRBJ1-5 17 TRBV27 NA NA CASSLYGGGGGNQPQHF TGTGCCAGCAGTTTATATGGGGGCGGGGGTGGCAATCAGCCCCAGCATTTT
TRBJ1-2 13 TRBV4-1 NA NA CASSQVRGYGYTF TGCGCCAGCAGCCAAGTGCGAGGCTATGGCTACACCTTC
TRBJ2-7 17 TRBV13 TRBD2 NA CASSLSPGASGKYEQYF TGTGCCAGCAGTTTAAGCCCCGGGGCTAGCGGGAAGTACGAGCAGTACTTC
TRBJ2-1 13 TRBV2 NA NA CASSDRGLGEQFF TGTGCCAGCAGTGACAGGGGTTTAGGTGAGCAGTTCTTC
TRBJ2-2 16 TRBV5-1 TRBD1 NA CASSKDRATHTGKLFF TGCGCCAGCAGCAAGGACAGGGCCACGCACACCGGGAAGCTGTTTTTT
TRBJ1-2 16 TRBV25-1 TRBD1 NA CASSGLIGQGLSGYTF TGTGCCAGCAGTGGGCTGATCGGACAGGGGCTTTCCGGCTACACCTTC
TRBJ2-7 15 TRBV5-1 TRBD1 NA CASSLVGDRGGEQYF TGCGCCAGCAGCTTGGTAGGGGACAGGGGAGGCGAGCAGTACTTC
TRBJ1-1 14 TRBV25-1 TRBD1 NA CASSDRDRATEAFF TGTGCCAGCAGTGATCGGGACAGGGCCACTGAAGCTTTCTTT
TRBJ1-4 17 TRBV5-1 NA NA CASSFLPGSSTNEKLFF TGCGCCAGCAGCTTTTTGCCCGGGAGCTCAACTAATGAAAAACTGTTTTTT
TRBJ2-1 14 TRBV27 TRBD2 NA CASSWTSGINEQFF TGTGCCAGCAGTTGGACTAGCGGGATTAATGAGCAGTTCTTC
TRBJ1-2 12 TRBV19 NA NA CASMGGQDGYTF TGTGCCAGTATGGGGGGGCAAGATGGCTACACCTTC